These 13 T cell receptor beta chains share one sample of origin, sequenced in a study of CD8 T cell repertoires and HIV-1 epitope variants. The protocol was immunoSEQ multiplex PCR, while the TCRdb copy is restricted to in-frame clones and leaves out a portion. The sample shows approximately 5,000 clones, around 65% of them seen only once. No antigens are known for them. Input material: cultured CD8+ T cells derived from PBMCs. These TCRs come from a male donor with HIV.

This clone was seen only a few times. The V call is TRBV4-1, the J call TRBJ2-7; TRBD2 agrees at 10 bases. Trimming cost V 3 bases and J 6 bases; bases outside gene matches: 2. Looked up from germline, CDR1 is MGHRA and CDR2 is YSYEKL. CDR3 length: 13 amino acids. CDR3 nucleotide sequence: TGCGCCAGCAGCCAGGGACTAGCGCGCGAGCAGTACTTC. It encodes CASSQGLAREQYF.

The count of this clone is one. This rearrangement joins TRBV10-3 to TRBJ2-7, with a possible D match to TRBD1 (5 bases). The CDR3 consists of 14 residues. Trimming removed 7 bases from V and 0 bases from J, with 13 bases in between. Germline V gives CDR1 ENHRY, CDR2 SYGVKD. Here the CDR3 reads CAIKDGASSYEQYF. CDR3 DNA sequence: TGTGCCATCAAAGATGGGGCCAGCTCCTACGAGCAGTACTTC.

The CDR3 coding sequence is TGTGCCAGCAGTCCGACCAGACAGGTGAACACCGGGGAGCTGTTTTTT. Amino acid sequence: CASSPTRQVNTGELFF. This chain connects TRBV28 to TRBJ2-2; D may be TRBD1 (6 bases). This CDR3 has 16 residues. V gave up 5 bases and J gave up 1 base, with 14 bases separating them. Germline CDR1 reads MDHEN; CDR2 reads SYDVKM.

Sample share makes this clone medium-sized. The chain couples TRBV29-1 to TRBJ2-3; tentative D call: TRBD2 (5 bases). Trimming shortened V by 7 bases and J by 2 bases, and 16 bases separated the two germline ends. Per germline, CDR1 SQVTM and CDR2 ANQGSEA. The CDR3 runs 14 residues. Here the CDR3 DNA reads TGCAGCGCGGCGGGCACCGAGTCCACAGATACGCAGTATTTT. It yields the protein CSAAGTESTDTQYF.

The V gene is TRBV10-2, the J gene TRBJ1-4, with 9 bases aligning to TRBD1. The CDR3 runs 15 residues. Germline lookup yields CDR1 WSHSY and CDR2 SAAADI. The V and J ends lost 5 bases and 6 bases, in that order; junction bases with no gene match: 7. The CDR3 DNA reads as TGCGCCAGCAGTACTTCACAGGGGGCAGATGAAAAACTGTTTTTT. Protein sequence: CASSTSQGADEKLFF.

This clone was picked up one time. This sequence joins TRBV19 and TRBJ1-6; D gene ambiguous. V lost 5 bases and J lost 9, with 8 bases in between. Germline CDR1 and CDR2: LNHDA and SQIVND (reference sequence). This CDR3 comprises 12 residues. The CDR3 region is CASSAPSSPLHF. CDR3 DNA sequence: TGTGCCAGTAGTGCCCCTAGTTCACCCCTCCACTTT.

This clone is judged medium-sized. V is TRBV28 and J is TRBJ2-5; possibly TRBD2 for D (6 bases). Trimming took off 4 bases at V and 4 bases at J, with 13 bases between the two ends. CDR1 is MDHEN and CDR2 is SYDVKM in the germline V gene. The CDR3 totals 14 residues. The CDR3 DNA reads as TGTGCCAGCAGTTCACCCCTGGGGGGAGAGACCCAGTACTTC. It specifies CASSSPLGGETQYF.

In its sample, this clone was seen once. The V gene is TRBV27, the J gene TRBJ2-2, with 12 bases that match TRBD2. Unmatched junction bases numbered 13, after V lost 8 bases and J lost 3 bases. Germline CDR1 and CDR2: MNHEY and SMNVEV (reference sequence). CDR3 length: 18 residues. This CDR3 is CASYGLAGLFADTGELFF. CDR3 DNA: TGTGCCAGCTATGGACTAGCGGGACTGTTTGCGGACACCGGGGAGCTGTTTTTT.

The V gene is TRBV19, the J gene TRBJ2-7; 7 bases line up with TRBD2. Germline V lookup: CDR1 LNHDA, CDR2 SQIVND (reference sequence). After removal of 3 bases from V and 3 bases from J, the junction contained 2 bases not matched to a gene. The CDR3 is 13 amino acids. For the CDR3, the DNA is TGTGCCAGTAGTATCCCGGGGGGCTACGAGCAGTACTTC. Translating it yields CASSIPGGYEQYF.

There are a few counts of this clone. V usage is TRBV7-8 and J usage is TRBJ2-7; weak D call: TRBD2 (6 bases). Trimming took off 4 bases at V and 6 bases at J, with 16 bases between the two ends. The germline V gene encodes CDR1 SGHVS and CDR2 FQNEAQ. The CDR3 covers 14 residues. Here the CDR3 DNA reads TGTGCCAGCAGCTCTAACGCAGACGGGAGCGAGCAGTACTTC. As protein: CASSSNADGSEQYF.

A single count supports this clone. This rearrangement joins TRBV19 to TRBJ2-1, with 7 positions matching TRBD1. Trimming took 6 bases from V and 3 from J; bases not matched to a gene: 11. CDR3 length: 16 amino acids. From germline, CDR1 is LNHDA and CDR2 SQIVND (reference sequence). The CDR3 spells CASSGTDTDIYNEQFF. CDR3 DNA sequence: TGTGCCAGTAGCGGGACAGATACTGATATCTACAATGAGCAGTTCTTC. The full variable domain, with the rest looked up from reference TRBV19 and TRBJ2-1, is DGGITQSPKYLFRKEGQNVTLSCEQNLNHDAMYWYRQDPGQGLRLIYYSQIVNDFQKGDIAEGYSVSREKKESFPLTVTSAQKNPTAFYLCASSGTDTDIYNEQFFGPGTRLTVL.

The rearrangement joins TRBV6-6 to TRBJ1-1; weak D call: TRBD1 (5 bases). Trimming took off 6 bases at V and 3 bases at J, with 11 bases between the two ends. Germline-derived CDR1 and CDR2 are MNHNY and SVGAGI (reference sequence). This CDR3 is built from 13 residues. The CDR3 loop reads CASSSVGDTEAFF. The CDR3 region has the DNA TGTGCCAGCAGCTCTGTAGGGGACACTGAAGCTTTCTTT.

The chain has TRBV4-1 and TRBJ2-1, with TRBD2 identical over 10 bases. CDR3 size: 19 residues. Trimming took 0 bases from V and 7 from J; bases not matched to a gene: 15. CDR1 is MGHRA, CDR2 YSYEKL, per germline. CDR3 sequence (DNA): TGCGCCAGCAGCCAAGATCTTTCTAGCGGGAGCTCCCGGTGGAATGAGCAGTTCTTC. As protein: CASSQDLSSGSSRWNEQFF.